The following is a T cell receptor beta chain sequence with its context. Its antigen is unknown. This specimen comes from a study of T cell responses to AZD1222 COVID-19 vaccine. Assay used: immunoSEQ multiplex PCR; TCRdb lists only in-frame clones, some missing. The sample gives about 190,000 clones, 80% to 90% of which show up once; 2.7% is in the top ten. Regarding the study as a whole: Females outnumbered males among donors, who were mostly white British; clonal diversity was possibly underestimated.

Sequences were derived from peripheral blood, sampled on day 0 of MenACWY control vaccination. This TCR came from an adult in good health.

The DNA of the CDR3 is TGTGCCAGCAGCGAGAAGGGCGAGCAGTACTTC. Its translation is CASSEKGEQYF. The chain employs TRBV7-8 and TRBJ2-7; D unresolved. The CDR3 has 11 residues. Germline assignment: CDR1 SGHVS and CDR2 FQNEAQ. V was trimmed by 5 bases and J by 6 bases, leaving 8 bases between them. Full variable domain (missing parts from reference TRBV7-8 and TRBJ2-7): GAGVSQSPRYKVAKRGQDVALRCDPISGHVSLFWYQQALGQGPEFLTYFQNEAQLDKSGLPSDRFFAERPEGSVSTLKIQRTQQEDSAVYLCASSEKGEQYFGPGTRLTVT.